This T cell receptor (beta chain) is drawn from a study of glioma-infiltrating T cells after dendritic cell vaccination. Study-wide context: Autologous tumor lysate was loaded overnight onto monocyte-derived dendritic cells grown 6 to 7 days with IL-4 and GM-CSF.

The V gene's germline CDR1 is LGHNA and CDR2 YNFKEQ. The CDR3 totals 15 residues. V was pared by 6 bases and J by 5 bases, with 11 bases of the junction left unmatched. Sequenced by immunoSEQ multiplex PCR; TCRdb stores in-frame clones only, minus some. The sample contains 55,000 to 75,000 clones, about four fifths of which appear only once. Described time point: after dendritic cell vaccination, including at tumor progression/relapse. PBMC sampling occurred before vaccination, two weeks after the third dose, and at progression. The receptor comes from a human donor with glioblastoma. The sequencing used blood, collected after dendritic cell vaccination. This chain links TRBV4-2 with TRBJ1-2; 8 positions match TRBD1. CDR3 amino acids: CASRVDRGDYYGYTF. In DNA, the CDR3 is TGTGCCAGCAGAGTAGACAGGGGTGATTATTATGGCTACACCTTC.